A selection of T cell receptor beta chains follows, all from one sample in a study of cytomegalovirus exposure and HLA in healthy donors. Sequencing was performed with immunoSEQ multiplex PCR; in TCRdb, only in-frame clones are kept and a portion is missing. The table lists roughly 220,000 clones, roughly 80% of them singletons, with about 3.1% in the top ten. The sample was PBMCs. The receptors come from a man younger than 45 in good health and CMV-seronegative. The CDR3 runs from the conserved cysteine through the conserved F or W. Fields, in order: clone size, D gene, V gene, J gene, CDR3 protein, CDR3 DNA. D genes are given only for firm matches. Clone size is not always given. Where it is, it says once, few, many or a class for expanded clones.

size: -; D: -; V: TRBV6-5; J: TRBJ2-7; CDR3: CASSYYRTGTYEQYF; DNA: TGTGCCAGCAGTTACTACCGAACAGGAACCTACGAGCAGTACTTC
size: -; D: -; V: TRBV6-5; J: TRBJ1-1; CDR3: CASSYLGGDVAFF; DNA: TGTGCCAGCAGTTACTTAGGAGGGGATGTTGCTTTCTTT
size: -; D: TRBD1; V: TRBV28; J: TRBJ1-2; CDR3: CASSLDRDRGRGGYTF; DNA: TGTGCCAGCAGTTTGGACCGGGACAGGGGGCGAGGGGGCTACACCTTC
size: few; D: -; V: TRBV5-4; J: TRBJ2-3; CDR3: CASSLSGARDTQYF; DNA: TGTGCCAGCAGCTTGAGTGGGGCCCGGGATACGCAGTATTTT
size: -; D: -; V: TRBV11-2; J: TRBJ2-1; CDR3: CASSPPYNEQFF; DNA: TGTGCCAGCAGCCCTCCTTACAATGAGCAGTTCTTC
size: -; D: TRBD2; V: TRBV14; J: TRBJ2-1; CDR3: CASSRQLLAGYNEQFF; DNA: TGTGCCAGCAGTCGCCAATTACTAGCGGGGTACAATGAGCAGTTCTTC
size: -; D: -; V: TRBV5-6; J: TRBJ1-2; CDR3: CASSLGWSAKSNYGYTF; DNA: TGTGCCAGCAGCTTGGGGTGGAGTGCCAAATCTAACTATGGCTACACCTTC
size: -; D: TRBD1; V: TRBV9; J: TRBJ2-3; CDR3: CASSVAGQGVTDTQYF; DNA: TGTGCCAGCAGCGTAGCTGGACAGGGGGTTACAGATACGCAGTATTTT
size: -; D: TRBD1; V: TRBV10-3; J: TRBJ2-7; CDR3: CATGDREAYEQYF; DNA: TGTGCCACAGGAGACAGGGAAGCCTACGAGCAGTACTTC
size: -; D: -; V: TRBV5-1; J: TRBJ2-7; CDR3: CASSFGQDGSEQYF; DNA: TGCGCCAGCAGCTTTGGGCAGGATGGGAGCGAGCAGTACTTC
size: -; D: TRBD1; V: TRBV6-8; J: TRBJ2-5; CDR3: CASSPHRDRANIVQETQYF; DNA: TGTGCCAGCAGCCCCCACCGGGACAGGGCAAATATAGTCCAAGAGACCCAGTACTTC
size: -; D: TRBD1; V: TRBV9; J: TRBJ1-1; CDR3: CASSVGRTGGRYPEAFF; DNA: TGTGCCAGCAGCGTAGGGCGGACAGGGGGCCGCTATCCTGAAGCTTTCTTT
size: -; D: -; V: TRBV18; J: TRBJ1-1; CDR3: CASSPSGMNTEAFF; DNA: TGTGCCAGCTCACCGAGCGGAATGAACACTGAAGCTTTCTTT
size: -; D: -; V: TRBV5-1; J: TRBJ2-7; CDR3: CASSLAWQLNYEQYF; DNA: TGCGCCAGCAGCTTGGCTTGGCAACTAAACTACGAGCAGTACTTC
size: -; D: TRBD1; V: TRBV27; J: TRBJ1-2; CDR3: CASGDRGSYGYTF; DNA: TGTGCCAGCGGGGACAGGGGTAGCTATGGCTACACCTTC
size: -; D: TRBD1; V: TRBV5-4; J: TRBJ2-1; CDR3: CASSLRGGIYNEQFF; DNA: TGTGCCAGCAGCTTGAGAGGGGGCATATACAATGAGCAGTTCTTC
size: -; D: -; V: TRBV28; J: TRBJ2-7; CDR3: CASSLLIGSSYEQYF; DNA: TGTGCCAGCAGTTTGCTGATAGGTAGCAGCTACGAGCAGTACTTC
size: few; D: -; V: TRBV2; J: TRBJ2-7; CDR3: CASSGQVLYEQYF; DNA: TGTGCCAGCAGTGGGCAGGTACTCTACGAGCAGTACTTC
size: -; D: TRBD2; V: TRBV28; J: TRBJ2-5; CDR3: CASSLHRVGGAQYF; DNA: TGTGCCAGCAGTTTACACAGGGTCGGGGGGGCCCAGTACTTC
size: -; D: TRBD1; V: TRBV7-8; J: TRBJ2-7; CDR3: CASSSSDRLYEQYF; DNA: TGTGCCAGCAGCTCGTCGGACAGGCTCTACGAGCAGTACTTC
size: -; D: TRBD1; V: TRBV6-5; J: TRBJ1-1; CDR3: CASSYNTGVTEAFF; DNA: TGTGCCAGCAGTTACAACACAGGGGTCACTGAAGCTTTCTTT
size: -; D: -; V: TRBV10-2; J: TRBJ2-2; CDR3: CASSEWAGRGSGELFF; DNA: TGCGCCAGCAGTGAGTGGGCGGGGAGAGGTTCCGGGGAGCTGTTTTTT
size: -; D: TRBD1; V: TRBV6-5; J: TRBJ2-7; CDR3: CASSFKQGDPSYEQYF; DNA: TGTGCCAGCAGTTTCAAACAGGGGGATCCCTCCTACGAGCAGTACTTC
size: -; D: -; V: TRBV4-1; J: TRBJ2-7; CDR3: CASSHLQGTHDEQYF; DNA: TGCGCCAGCAGCCACCTTCAGGGGACACATGACGAGCAGTACTTC
size: -; D: -; V: TRBV4-1; J: TRBJ1-4; CDR3: CASSQGRGITNEKLFF; DNA: TGCGCCAGCAGCCAAGGCCGGGGGATAACTAATGAAAAACTGTTTTTT
size: -; D: TRBD1; V: TRBV28; J: TRBJ2-5; CDR3: CASSFQGAGETQYF; DNA: TGTGCCAGCAGTTTTCAGGGGGCGGGAGAGACCCAGTACTTC
size: -; D: -; V: TRBV7-8; J: TRBJ1-1; CDR3: CATYHRETGKNTEAFF; DNA: TGTGCCACTTACCACCGGGAGACGGGGAAGAACACTGAAGCTTTCTTT
size: once; D: TRBD1; V: TRBV18; J: TRBJ1-2; CDR3: CASSEDRAPNYGYTF; DNA: TGTGCCAGCTCGGAAGACAGGGCTCCTAACTATGGCTACACCTTC
size: -; D: TRBD1; V: TRBV4-2; J: TRBJ1-4; CDR3: CASSQFGTTGTGVKKLFF; DNA: TGTGCCAGCAGCCAATTTGGAACCACCGGGACAGGGGTTAAAAAACTGTTTTTT
size: -; D: -; V: TRBV5-4; J: TRBJ2-6; CDR3: CASSPPGRSGASVLTF; DNA: TGTGCCAGCAGCCCCCCAGGACGGTCTGGGGCCAGCGTCCTGACTTTC